This T cell receptor (beta chain) stems from a study of cytomegalovirus exposure and HLA in healthy donors. Broader study findings: Investigators reported 150 to 200 TCR beta chains as tied to cytomegalovirus.

It was with 60 Vbeta and 13 Jbeta primers that the PCR ran. Using immunoSEQ multiplex PCR, the repertoire was profiled, and TCRdb retains in-frame clones only, with some absent. There are 150,000 or so clones in the sample; around 80% occur only once, and around 6.5% lies in the top ten. Looked up from germline, CDR1 is SGHNT and CDR2 is YENEEA. This CDR3 comprises 17 residues. Trimming removed 3 bases from V and 0 bases from J; junction bases left unmatched: 5. A word on this clone: The antigen is undetermined.

The sample was PBMCs. This sequence was found in a male donor in good health and CMV-seropositive. The chain recombines TRBV11-3 with TRBJ2-6; 7 positions agree with TRBD1. The CDR3: CASSFGQAASGANVLTF. The CDR3 DNA follows: TGTGCCAGCAGCTTCGGACAGGCCGCCTCTGGGGCCAACGTCCTGACTTTC.